The 23 T cell receptor beta chains listed next were all sequenced from one sample in a study of cytomegalovirus exposure and HLA in healthy donors. The PCR was carried out with 60 Vbeta primers and 13 Jbeta primers. Produced via immunoSEQ multiplex PCR; TCRdb's table is partial and in-frame only. The table records over 150,000 clones, approximately 67% of them present only once. Specimen: PBMCs. These receptor sequences come from a woman between 18 and 29 years old in good health and CMV-seropositive.

The chain recombines TRBV10-1 with TRBJ2-1; 8 bases match TRBD1. CDR1 and CDR2 from the germline V gene are WNHNN and SYGVQD (reference sequence). The CDR3 extends over 14 amino acids. With 8 bases clipped from V and 6 bases from J, the junction kept 9 bases outside the gene matches. As DNA, the CDR3 is TGCGCCAGCGCCCAGGGGGCTGTGGGCAATGAGCAGTTCTTC. It specifies CASAQGAVGNEQFF.

Written as DNA, the CDR3 is TGTGCCGTAGAGGTTGGGACTAACGAGTTCTTC. Encoded protein: CAVEVGTNEFF. This chain joins TRBV6-6 and TRBJ2-1; 7 nucleotides match TRBD2. The CDR3 covers 11 residues. V shed 11 bases and J 14 bases; nucleotides not matched to a gene: 12. CDR1 and CDR2 from the germline V gene are MNHNY and SVGAGI (reference sequence).

The table lists this clone with a few counts. The CDR3 reads CASSPGTFNTEAFF. The CDR3, as DNA: TGTGCCAGCTCCCCTGGGACATTTAACACTGAAGCTTTCTTT. The rearrangement joins TRBV18 to TRBJ1-1; D may be TRBD1 (6 bases). CDR1 is KGHSH, CDR2 LQKENI, per germline. CDR3 length equals 14 residues. Trimming pared 6 bases from V and 2 bases from J, leaving 13 bases between. Drawing the rest from reference TRBV18 and TRBJ1-1, the complete variable domain is NAGVMQNPRHLVRRRGQEARLRCSPMKGHSHVYWYRQLPEEGLKFMVYLQKENIIDESGMPKERFSAEFPKEGPSILRIQQVVRGDSAAYFCASSPGTFNTEAFFGQGTRLTVV.

The chain is built from TRBV27 and TRBJ2-7; D remains ambiguous. CDR3 length: 14 amino acids. CDR1 is MNHEY, CDR2 SMNVEV, per germline (reference sequence). The V and J ends lost 3 bases and 0 bases respectively, with 9 bases between them. CDR3 sequence (DNA): TGTGCCAGCAGTTTGTTTGCAGGCTCCTACGAGCAGTACTTC. It encodes CASSLFAGSYEQYF.

The genes are TRBV2 and TRBJ1-2, with D possibly being TRBD1 (5 bases). In germline, CDR1 is SNHLY, CDR2 FYNNEI. Trimming pared 8 bases from V and 4 bases from J, leaving 11 bases between. The CDR3 is 12 amino acids. The CDR3 loop reads CASARELYGYTF. DNA of the CDR3: TGTGCCAGCGCCAGGGAACTCTATGGCTACACCTTC.

This clone was seen a single time. At one boundary the junction diverges from the germline segment, which might be a read error. The gene calls are TRBV13 and TRBJ2-3; 9 bases agree with TRBD1. The CDR3 is 12 amino acids. Germline CDR1 PRHDT, CDR2 FYEKMQ (reference sequence). The CDR3 is CASSIDRGFRSF. The CDR3 region has the DNA TGTGCCAGCAGCATAGACAGGGGGTTCAGGTCCTTT.

This chain uses TRBV28 with TRBJ2-7, with D perhaps matching TRBD2 (5 bases). This CDR3 region has 11 residues. Germline V gene sequence: CDR1 MDHEN, CDR2 SYDVKM. Deletions cut 10 bases from V and 4 bases from J, with 11 bases between. DNA for the CDR3: TGTGCCACGCGGACTGCTTACGAGCAGTACTTC. The encoded protein is CATRTAYEQYF.

V gene TRBV28 combines with J gene TRBJ1-3; TRBD1 matches 8 bases. The CDR3 extends over 15 amino acids. The V and J ends lost 3 bases and 3 bases, in that order; junction bases with no gene match: 4. CDR1 MDHEN and CDR2 SYDVKM come from the germline V gene. The CDR3 sequence is CASSFQGAVGNTIYF. CDR3 nucleotide sequence: TGTGCCAGCAGTTTCCAGGGGGCGGTTGGAAACACCATATATTTT.

The rearrangement links TRBV7-8 to TRBJ2-7, with 9 bases lining up with TRBD2. The germline CDR1 and CDR2 sequences are SGHVS and FQNEAQ. V lost 5 bases to trimming and J lost 5 bases; unmatched junction nucleotides: 13. The CDR3 sequence is 16 residues long. The CDR3: CASSPHGSGSGNEQYF. The DNA of the CDR3 is TGTGCCAGCAGCCCCCATGGTAGCGGGAGTGGGAACGAGCAGTACTTC.

V usage is TRBV2 and J usage is TRBJ2-5, with 12 bases fitting TRBD2. Near its end, the DNA agrees better with TRBJ2-7, so the J call may be wrong. The CDR3 has 15 residues. In germline, CDR1 is SNHLY, CDR2 FYNNEI. CDR3 loop: CASSTGLAGTYEQYF. DNA for the CDR3: TGTGCCAGCAGCACCGGACTAGCGGGGACCTACGAGCAGTACTTC.

The rearrangement joins TRBV29-1 to TRBJ2-5; TRBD2 is a possible D gene (6 bases). Germline values: CDR1 SQVTM, CDR2 ANQGSEA. CDR3 length equals 12 residues. V shed 6 bases and J shed 3 bases, with 11 bases lying between them. For the CDR3, the DNA is TGCAGCGTCCGGGACTTAAAAGAGACCCAGTACTTC. It yields the protein CSVRDLKETQYF.

This clone appeared a few times. The same CDR3 arises from other DNA sequences in this sample as well. This sequence joins TRBV30 and TRBJ1-1; a weak D match, TRBD1 (6 bases). V lost 3 bases to trimming and J lost 0 bases, with 8 bases between them. This CDR3 has 13 amino acids. Germline V gives CDR1 GTSNPN, CDR2 SVGIG (reference sequence). The CDR3 here is CAWSGQMNTEAFF. CDR3 in DNA: TGTGCCTGGAGCGGACAGATGAACACTGAAGCTTTCTTT.

The chain employs TRBV18 and TRBJ1-4; 10 nucleotides match TRBD1. Germline V CDR1 and CDR2: KGHSH, LQKENI. The CDR3 has 14 residues. After removal of 4 bases from V and 5 bases from J, the junction contained 1 base not matched to a gene. CDR3 sequence reads: CASSRGQGNEKLFF. The CDR3 nucleotides read TGTGCCAGCTCACGGGGACAGGGGAATGAAAAACTGTTTTTT.

CDR3 bases: TGTGCCAGCAGTTACTCCCCGACAAGAATGAACACTGAAGCTTTCTTT. This sequence encodes CASSYSPTRMNTEAFF. The V and J genes are TRBV6-5 and TRBJ1-1; no definite D call. The V gene lost 0 bases and the J gene lost 0 bases, with 11 bases spanning the gap. There are 16 residues in the CDR3. Per germline, CDR1 MNHEY and CDR2 SVGAGI.

The gene calls are TRBV30 and TRBJ1-2; 7 bases match TRBD1. This CDR3 has 13 amino acids. J was trimmed by 8 bases and V by 2 bases; bases with no gene match: 8. CDR1 and CDR2 (germline): GTSNPN, SVGIG (reference sequence). CDR3 bases: TGTGCCTGGAGTCGCAACAGGGGATGGGGCTACACCTTC. Translation gives CAWSRNRGWGYTF.

The chain links TRBV6-5 to TRBJ2-3, with 7 positions matching TRBD1. In germline, CDR1 is MNHEY, CDR2 SVGAGI. J lost 2 bases, V lost 0 bases, and 5 bases had no gene match. The CDR3 is 16 residues long. The CDR3 sequence: CASSYSGGLNTDTQYF. CDR3 DNA: TGTGCCAGCAGTTACTCAGGGGGCCTTAACACAGATACGCAGTATTTT.

A single count supports this clone. For the CDR3, the DNA is TGCGCCAGCAGCTTAACGGGAGGAGCAGGCGAGCAGTACTTC. It yields the protein CASSLTGGAGEQYF. The chain employs TRBV5-1 and TRBJ2-7; 7 positions agree with TRBD2. The trim removed 2 bases at V and 6 bases at J, leaving 8 bases unmatched. This CDR3 comprises 14 residues. Germline V CDR1 and CDR2: SGHRS, YFSETQ.

The rearrangement joins TRBV2 to TRBJ1-3; the D gene is possibly TRBD1 (6 bases). Germline V gene lookup returns CDR1 SNHLY and CDR2 FYNNEI. The CDR3 covers 14 residues. Trimming pared 4 bases from V and 7 bases from J, leaving 14 bases between. In DNA, the CDR3 is TGTGCCAGCAGTGTGATGGTACAGGGTAACACCATATATTTT. Translated, it gives CASSVMVQGNTIYF. The whole variable domain, remainder taken from reference TRBV2 and TRBJ1-3, is EPEVTQTPSHQVTQMGQEVILRCVPISNHLYFYWYRQILGQKVEFLVSFYNNEISEKSEIFDDQFSVERPDGSNFTLKIRSTKLEDSAMYFCASSVMVQGNTIYFGEGSWLTVV.

The V and J genes are TRBV5-4 and TRBJ1-3; D is possibly TRBD1 (6 bases). The ends were cut back, 4 bases at V and 1 base at J, with 6 bases in the middle. CDR3 size: 13 residues. Germline lookup yields CDR1 SGHNT and CDR2 YYREEE (reference sequence). CDR3 DNA: TGTGCCAGCAGCCAGGGGTCTGGAAACACCATATATTTT. This translates into CASSQGSGNTIYF.

To note about this clone: An end of the junction does not agree with germline; a read error may underlie this. The gene calls are TRBV7-7 and TRBJ2-5; 7 bases line up with TRBD1. The germline gives CDR1 SSHAT, CDR2 FNYEAQ (reference sequence). The CDR3 covers 15 residues. The CDR3 loop is CASSLGTAKKETQYF. DNA of the CDR3: TGTGCTAGCAGCTTAGGGACAGCTAAGAAAGAGACCCAGTACTTC.

J is TRBJ2-5 and V is TRBV18; 8 positions agree with TRBD1. Germline trimming cut 4 bases from V and 5 bases from J; bases unmatched to any gene: 9. The germline V gene has CDR1 KGHSH and CDR2 LQKENI. This CDR3 region has 15 residues. The CDR3 DNA is TGTGCCAGCTCACGACAGGGGCCGCCTCGGGAGACCCAGTACTTC. The encoded protein is CASSRQGPPRETQYF.

This clone was seen a few times. V is TRBV13 and J is TRBJ2-7, with D perhaps TRBD1 (6 bases). CDR3 length: 12 residues. Germline lookup yields CDR1 PRHDT and CDR2 FYEKMQ (reference sequence). Trimming removed 5 bases at V and 6 bases at J, with 11 bases between. For the CDR3, the DNA is TGTGCCAGCAGCCATGGACAGTTCGAGCAGTACTTC. Its translation is CASSHGQFEQYF. The variable domain in full, with the rest retrieved from reference TRBV13 and TRBJ2-7, is AAGVIQSPRHLIKEKRETATLKCYPIPRHDTVYWYQQGPGQDPQFLISFYEKMQSDKGSIPDRFSAQQFSDYHSELNMSSLELGDSALYFCASSHGQFEQYFGPGTRLTVT.

This clone has at least ten counts. CDR3 residues: CASSDLRGDEAFF. For the CDR3, the DNA is TGTGCCAGCTCAGACCTTCGCGGGGATGAAGCTTTCTTT. This chain links TRBV18 with TRBJ1-1; D gene unclear. V dropped 5 bases and J dropped 7 bases, with 14 bases sitting between them. The CDR3 length is 13 residues. The germline CDR1 and CDR2 sequences are KGHSH and LQKENI.